The sequence of this TCR beta chain was determined in a study of blood T cell repertoires in COVID-19. For the study at large: Sites in the United States, Italy and Spain provided acute and convalescent COVID-19 samples. From T cells, B-cell-depleted T cells, or PBMCs came the material, which was cDNA or gDNA.

CDR1 is MNHEY, CDR2 SVGAGI, per germline. The CDR3 has 14 residues. V was clipped by 2 bases and J by 4 bases, with 9 bases between them. Original processing notes: Reference gene primers were amplified, and this amplification served to estimate nucleated cell counts. The assay was immunoSEQ multiplex PCR, and TCRdb's table has in-frame clones only and misses some. V and J calls and clone size are given by that table; D and trimming were obtained from the DNA. The sample has fewer than 250,000 clones, 65% to 90% seen once. This sequence joins TRBV6-5 and TRBJ1-3; no reliable D call. This clonotype was obtained from a woman in her 70s with acute or convalescent COVID-19. The specimen sequenced was peripheral blood. In nucleotides, the CDR3 is TGTGCCAGCAGTTACGAGGGAAACGGAAACACCATATATTTT. Its protein is CASSYEGNGNTIYF.